Shown below are 23 T cell receptor beta chains from a single sample sequenced in a study of cytomegalovirus exposure and HLA in healthy donors. PCR was performed using 60 Vbeta and 13 Jbeta primers. The assay was immunoSEQ multiplex PCR, and TCRdb's table has in-frame clones only and misses some. The repertoire includes approximately 220,000 clones, about 75% of them detected once, and 1.8% sits in the top ten. The sequenced sample was PBMCs. The receptors shown here come from a woman in her 30s in good health and CMV-seronegative.

Worth noting for this clone: This sample includes further DNA sequences coding for the same CDR3. This chain joins TRBV5-4 and TRBJ1-6; 8 bases align to TRBD1. The junction had 10 bases not matched to a gene; V was cut back by 2 bases and J by 0 bases. This CDR3 is built from 19 residues. CDR1 is SGHNT and CDR2 is YYREEE in the germline V gene (reference sequence). Here the CDR3 reads CASSFRGTGGSSYNSPLHF. In DNA form, the CDR3 reads TGTGCCAGCAGCTTCCGTGGAACAGGGGGAAGCTCCTATAATTCACCCCTCCACTTT.

This chain links TRBV6-5 with TRBJ2-5; 7 bases are shared with TRBD2. The CDR3 is 14 amino acids. Per germline, CDR1 MNHEY and CDR2 SVGAGI. V lost 2 bases to trimming and J lost 2 bases; unmatched junction nucleotides: 2. The CDR3 protein is CASSYAGDQETQYF. CDR3 sequence (DNA): TGTGCCAGCAGTTACGCGGGGGATCAAGAGACCCAGTACTTC.

The V call is TRBV18, the J call TRBJ2-1; 9 bases are a match to TRBD2. Germline V gene sequence: CDR1 KGHSH, CDR2 LQKENI. The CDR3 runs to 16 residues. V shed 3 bases and J 4 bases; nucleotides not matched to a gene: 7. Here the CDR3 DNA reads TGTGCCAGCTCACCCGTTAGCGGGGGCCGGTACAATGAGCAGTTCTTC. Translation: CASSPVSGGRYNEQFF. Full variable domain (remainder filled in from reference TRBV18 and TRBJ2-1): NAGVMQNPRHLVRRRGQEARLRCSPMKGHSHVYWYRQLPEEGLKFMVYLQKENIIDESGMPKERFSAEFPKEGPSILRIQQVVRGDSAAYFCASSPVSGGRYNEQFFGPGTRLTVL.

The chain links TRBV7-2 to TRBJ2-1, with TRBD2 matching 8 bases. V was pared by 1 base and J by 4 bases, with 6 bases of the junction left unmatched. This CDR3 contains 16 residues. The germline V gene encodes CDR1 SGHTA and CDR2 FQGNSA. The CDR3 spells CASSLDTGGLYNEQFF. For the CDR3, the DNA is TGTGCCAGCAGCTTAGATACGGGAGGGCTATACAATGAGCAGTTCTTC.

The chain uses TRBV14 and TRBJ1-2; TRBD1 is a possible D gene (6 bases). The CDR3 totals 14 residues. With 6 bases removed from V and 8 bases from J, the gap between germline ends came to 19 bases. Germline loops: CDR1 SGHDN, CDR2 FVKESK. The CDR3, as DNA: TGTGCCAGCAGTCGACTCCTCACAGGGACGGGCTACACCTTC. Translating gives CASSRLLTGTGYTF.

This clone showed up just once. The chain couples TRBV5-1 to TRBJ2-5; 9 nucleotides match TRBD2. Germline CDR1 reads SGHRS; CDR2 reads YFSETQ. There are 18 residues in the CDR3. V trimming: 4 bases; J trimming: 5 bases; junction bases outside the gene matches: 18. Written as DNA, the CDR3 is TGCGCCAGCAGCACCCCTTCGGGGCGGGGGGGCCTGGGGGAGACCCAGTACTTC. Residues: CASSTPSGRGGLGETQYF.

The V call is TRBV29-1, the J call TRBJ2-1, with D possibly being TRBD2 (5 bases). V was clipped by 5 bases and J by 9 bases, with 17 bases between them. The CDR3 has 13 residues. From germline, CDR1 is SQVTM and CDR2 ANQGSEA. CDR3 region: CSVRLQAEAEQFF. The CDR3, as DNA: TGCAGCGTTAGACTCCAAGCGGAGGCTGAGCAGTTCTTC.

In the case of this clone: The junction differs from germline at one of its ends, possibly a read error. The chain combines TRBV5-8 with TRBJ2-6, with a tentative D call TRBD1 (5 bases). Looked up from germline, CDR1 is SGHTS and CDR2 is YDEGEE. The CDR3 extends over 15 amino acids. In DNA, the CDR3 is TGTGCCAGCAGCTTGGTGTACTCTGGGGCCAGCGTCCTGACTTTC. Amino acids: CASSLVYSGASVLTF.

The chain carries TRBV9 and TRBJ2-2, with TRBD2 matching over 13 bases. Germline CDR1 SGDLS, CDR2 YYNGEE. This CDR3 has 20 amino acids. V gave up 0 bases and J gave up 7 bases; unmatched junction bases: 15. CDR3 nucleotide sequence: TGTGCCAGCAGCGTAGTCCCAGGGGGGGGACTAGCGGGATCAAGCGGGGAGCTGTTTTTT. Translation gives CASSVVPGGGLAGSSGELFF.

This clone came up a few times. This sequence joins TRBV5-6 and TRBJ2-5; D may be TRBD2 (6 bases). CDR1 and CDR2 from the germline V gene are SGHDT and YYEEEE. The CDR3 is 14 residues long. V dropped 6 bases and J dropped 2 bases, with 14 bases sitting between them. The CDR3 sequence: CASTLAGWQETQYF. CDR3 DNA sequence: TGTGCCAGCACCCTGGCGGGGTGGCAAGAGACCCAGTACTTC. The variable domain in full, completed from reference TRBV5-6 and TRBJ2-5, reads DAGVTQSPTHLIKTRGQQVTLRCSPKSGHDTVSWYQQALGQGPQFIFQYYEEEERQRGNFPDRFSGHQFPNYSSELNVNALLLGDSALYLCASTLAGWQETQYFGPGTRLLVL.

This sequence joins TRBV30 and TRBJ1-1; D is uncertain. The CDR3 covers 12 residues. Trimming took 0 bases from V and 7 from J, leaving 9 bases between them. Germline CDR1 and CDR2: GTSNPN and SVGIG (reference sequence). CDR3 DNA: TGTGCCTGGAGTGTATTCCAGGATGAAGCTTTCTTT. It yields the protein CAWSVFQDEAFF.

The chain joins TRBV19 to TRBJ2-1; D unresolved. Trimming removed 8 bases from V and 4 bases from J, with 12 bases in between. Germline CDR1 and CDR2: LNHDA and SQIVND (reference sequence). CDR3 length equals 13 residues. The CDR3 coding sequence is TGTGCCAGTTCCGCCCAAACTTACAATGAGCAGTTCTTC. Amino acid sequence: CASSAQTYNEQFF. Based on the CDR3 plus reference TRBV19 and TRBJ2-1, the full variable domain is DGGITQSPKYLFRKEGQNVTLSCEQNLNHDAMYWYRQDPGQGLRLIYYSQIVNDFQKGDIAEGYSVSREKKESFPLTVTSAQKNPTAFYLCASSAQTYNEQFFGPGTRLTVL.

V gene TRBV9 combines with J gene TRBJ2-7; 10 nucleotides line up with TRBD1. The CDR3 has 14 amino acids. Germline loops: CDR1 SGDLS, CDR2 YYNGEE. The V segment lost 8 bases and the J segment 3 bases; nucleotides outside the gene matches: 8. The CDR3 loop reads CASLTGGLYYEQYF. As DNA, the CDR3 is TGTGCCAGTCTGACAGGGGGCCTTTACTACGAGCAGTACTTC.

The chain joins TRBV10-2 to TRBJ1-4; tentative D call: TRBD1 (6 bases). CDR3 length: 17 residues. Germline CDR1 WSHSY, CDR2 SAAADI. The V and J ends lost 0 bases and 1 base respectively, with 12 bases between them. The CDR3 loop is CASSESTGPRTNEKLFF. The CDR3 DNA follows: TGCGCCAGCAGTGAGTCGACAGGTCCAAGAACTAATGAAAAACTGTTTTTT.

This clone was detected only once. The chain recombines TRBV19 with TRBJ1-1, with 8 bases that match TRBD1. Germline V gene data show CDR1 as LNHDA and CDR2 as SQIVND (reference sequence). CDR3 length: 17 residues. Trimming took 3 bases from V and 0 from J; bases not matched to a gene: 9. This chain's CDR3 is CASSMAWTGRLNTEAFF. The CDR3 coding sequence is TGTGCCAGTAGTATGGCCTGGACAGGGCGACTGAACACTGAAGCTTTCTTT.

CDR3 DNA sequence: TGTGCCAGCAGCCCACGACACTACAATGAGCAGTTCTTC. Translated: CASSPRHYNEQFF. The V and J genes are TRBV7-9 and TRBJ2-1; D is unclear. Germline V gene lookup returns CDR1 SEHNR and CDR2 FQNEAQ (reference sequence). The CDR3 has 13 residues. The germline V and J ends were trimmed by 5 bases and 3 bases, with 8 bases remaining between them. The full variable domain, rest sourced from reference TRBV7-9 and TRBJ2-1, is DTGVSQNPRHKITKRGQNVTFRCDPISEHNRLYWYRQTLGQGPEFLTYFQNEAQLEKSRLLSDRFSAERPKGSFSTLEIQRTEQGDSAMYLCASSPRHYNEQFFGPGTRLTVL.

This sequence joins TRBV11-2 and TRBJ2-7, with a weak D call TRBD1 (6 bases). This CDR3 is built from 15 residues. The ends were cut back, 3 bases at V and 2 bases at J, with 14 bases in the middle. CDR1 is SGHAT and CDR2 is FQNNGV in the germline V gene. In DNA form, the CDR3 reads TGTGCCAGCAGCTTCAATACAGGGTTACCCTACGAGCAGTACTTC. Its translation is CASSFNTGLPYEQYF.

The V gene is TRBV18, the J gene TRBJ2-3; D is undetermined. Germline V lookup: CDR1 KGHSH, CDR2 LQKENI. Trimming left V 3 bases short and J 0 bases short, with 7 bases between. CDR3 size: 14 residues. The CDR3 sequence is CASSPYSSTDTQYF. CDR3 nucleotide sequence: TGTGCCAGCTCACCCTACTCTAGCACAGATACGCAGTATTTT.

Points on this clone: Other nucleotide sequences in the sample specify the same CDR3. J is TRBJ1-2 and V is TRBV11-2; 9 bases are a match to TRBD1. Trimming took 6 bases from V and 7 from J; bases not matched to a gene: 12. The CDR3 is 15 residues long. From germline, CDR1 is SGHAT and CDR2 FQNNGV. The CDR3 nucleotides are TGTGCCAGCAGTCGGGACAGGGTGGAGATTCGTGGCTACACCTTC. Its protein is CASSRDRVEIRGYTF.

This clone has just a few counts. The chain combines TRBV19 with TRBJ1-5; D is ambiguous. V was shortened by 8 bases and J by 11 bases, with 19 bases between the two germline ends. Germline V gene data show CDR1 as LNHDA and CDR2 as SQIVND (reference sequence). CDR3 length: 13 amino acids. The CDR3 DNA reads TGTGCCAGTTCCCCCGGGGTACCCCCGGCCCAGCATTTT. It yields the protein CASSPGVPPAQHF.

The rearrangement links TRBV5-1 to TRBJ2-7; the D gene is possibly TRBD1 (6 bases). This CDR3 has 14 amino acids. In germline, CDR1 is SGHRS, CDR2 YFSETQ. V was shortened by 4 bases and J by 0 bases, with 11 bases between the two germline ends. CDR3 sequence reads: CASSPGQFSYEQYF. In DNA, the CDR3 is TGCGCCAGCAGCCCAGGACAGTTCTCCTACGAGCAGTACTTC.

V is TRBV6-4 and J is TRBJ2-3; TRBD1 matches at 12 bases. With 0 bases clipped from V and 7 bases from J, the junction kept 8 bases outside the gene matches. This CDR3 is 17 amino acids long. In germline, CDR1 is MRHNA, CDR2 SNTAGT. CDR3 sequence reads: CASSDSFRDRGRNTQYF. As DNA, the CDR3 is TGTGCCAGCAGTGACTCCTTTAGGGACAGGGGGCGAAATACGCAGTATTTT.

V gene TRBV23-1 combines with J gene TRBJ2-5; 8 nucleotides agree with TRBD2. TRBV23-1 has ORF status, its function being uncertain. J lost 0 bases, V lost 3 bases, and 15 bases had no gene match. CDR3 length: 19 amino acids. The CDR3 sequence is CASSQMRSGGNINQETQYF. The CDR3 DNA reads TGCGCCAGCAGTCAGATGAGATCGGGAGGGAATATCAACCAAGAGACCCAGTACTTC.